The 2 T cell receptor beta chains below were found in one sample sequenced in a study of shared clonotypes between healthy human individuals (dated by TCRdb to 2019 to 2021). Library preparation was by the immunoSEQ multiplex PCR assay. TCRdb re-hosts the immuneACCESS table, in-frame sequences only. Its copies lack some clones; in the studies checked, an unresolved V gene accounts for under half of them, and the cause for the rest is not known. In this sample the table shows 1,500,000 or so clones, approximately 96% of which occur a single time. Approximately 1% of the sample belongs to the ten largest clones. Sequencing used naive CD4+ T cells sorted from blood. Reading the label with the study, this specimen's cell subset or site is: CD45RA+ positively selected. These receptors were collected from a man younger than 45 in good health.

The chain uses TRBV7-2 and TRBJ2-7, with D possibly being TRBD1 (5 bases). Trimming pared 5 bases from V and 4 bases from J, leaving 12 bases between. The CDR3 covers 13 residues. CDR1 is SGHTA and CDR2 is FQGNSA in the germline V gene. This CDR3 reads CASSPNRLYEQYF. Written as DNA, the CDR3 is TGTGCCAGCAGCCCCAACAGGCTGTACGAGCAGTACTTC. Combining the CDR3 with reference TRBV7-2 and TRBJ2-7 gives the whole variable domain GAGVSQSPSNKVTEKGKDVELRCDPISGHTALYWYRQSLGQGLEFLIYFQGNSAPDKSGLPSDRFSAERTGGSVSTLTIQRTQQEDSAVYLCASSPNRLYEQYFGPGTRLTVT.

This rearrangement joins TRBV19 to TRBJ1-2; no clear D. CDR1 and CDR2 from the germline V gene are LNHDA and SQIVND (reference sequence). Trimming shortened V by 3 bases and J by 6 bases, and 8 bases separated the two germline ends. The length of the CDR3 is 12 residues. The CDR3 region is CASSIFSDGYTF. The CDR3 DNA follows: TGTGCCAGTAGTATTTTTTCGGATGGCTACACCTTC.